Detailed here is one T cell receptor beta chain. Its antigen is as yet unknown. The data stem from a study of identical twins. Study-wide points: For monozygotic twins, models underestimated out-of-frame TCR alpha sharing. The abundant beta clonotypes from cord blood had fewer insertions, and memory repertoires had none of this. Cross-sectional statistics, not tracking of the same donors, supported the conclusions.

From the 5' RACE reads, TCRdb called clonotypes with MiXCR, one entry per CDR3 protein. The sample consists of hundreds of thousands of distinct CDR3 sequences, 20% to 25% of them appearing once. The CDR3 is 12 residues long. Germline loops: CDR1 ENHRY, CDR2 SYGVKD. The V gene lost 2 bases and the J gene lost 6 bases, with 6 bases spanning the gap. The same specimen was also included in a second study, on T cells expressing NK-cell markers. This second report adds: The study found dominant NKG2C+ clonotypes at roughly 1.0-7.0% of CD8+ T cells in 5 or 6 donors.

The rearrangement joins TRBV10-3 to TRBJ2-3; D gene unclear. Sequenced: PBMCs. The TCR was taken from a woman younger than 35 in good health. CDR3 sequence (DNA): TGTGCCATCAGTGAGCGCGAGGATACGCAGTATTTT. It yields the protein CAISEREDTQYF.